Below are 13 T cell receptor beta chains sequenced from a single sample in a study of technical replicates of blood from a few donors. Sequencing used immunoSEQ multiplex PCR; TCRdb keeps in-frame clones, though not all of them. The data contain roughly 69,000 clones, approximately 97% of them singletons. The sample comprised T cells isolated from PBMCs. Receptors originate from a human donor in good health.

The V and J genes are TRBV11-2 and TRBJ1-1; 8 nucleotides line up with TRBD1. Germline V gene lookup returns CDR1 SGHAT and CDR2 FQNNGV. Germline trimming cut 5 bases from V and 0 bases from J; bases unmatched to any gene: 2. This CDR3 has 14 residues. Here the CDR3 DNA reads TGTGCCAGCAGCAAGGGACAGGTGAACACTGAAGCTTTCTTT. It yields the protein CASSKGQVNTEAFF. The entire variable domain, with the rest obtained from reference TRBV11-2 and TRBJ1-1, is as follows: EAGVAQSPRYKIIEKRQSVAFWCNPISGHATLYWYQQILGQGPKLLIQFQNNGVVDDSQLPKDRFSAERLKGVDSTLKIQPAKLEDSAVYLCASSKGQVNTEAFFGQGTRLTVV.

The CDR3, as DNA: TGTGCCAGCAGTGAAGCGAGGGGGTACCTTCCTGGAAACACCATATATTTT. Translation: CASSEARGYLPGNTIYF. This chain joins TRBV6-1 and TRBJ1-3; perhaps TRBD1 as D (6 bases). Trimming stripped 0 bases from V and 2 bases from J, with 14 bases between. Germline assignment: CDR1 MNHNS and CDR2 SASEGT. The length of the CDR3 is 17 residues.

The chain is built from TRBV5-1 and TRBJ1-2; 8 bases align to TRBD1. V gave up 4 bases and J gave up 8 bases; unmatched junction bases: 10. Germline CDR1 reads SGHRS; CDR2 reads YFSETQ. The CDR3 is 14 residues long. CDR3 residues: CASSPVQGAGGYTF. For the CDR3, the DNA is TGCGCCAGCAGCCCAGTCCAGGGGGCGGGAGGCTACACCTTC.

For the CDR3, the DNA is TGCGCCAGCAGCTTGGGTGGGGCAGACTATGGCTACACCTTC. Its translation is CASSLGGADYGYTF. V is TRBV5-1 and J is TRBJ1-2; TRBD1 is a possible D gene (5 bases). Germline V CDR1 and CDR2: SGHRS, YFSETQ. Trimming cost V 0 bases and J 3 bases, with 9 bases left between them. There are 14 residues in the CDR3.

The chain uses TRBV25-1 and TRBJ2-7; tentative D call: TRBD2 (6 bases). This CDR3 contains 13 residues. V lost 1 base, J lost 7 bases, and 11 bases lay in between. CDR1 and CDR2 (germline): MGHDK, SYGVNS. CDR3 amino acids: CASSESLEGEQYF. The CDR3 DNA follows: TGTGCCAGCAGTGAATCTCTGGAGGGGGAGCAGTACTTC.

This chain uses TRBV2 with TRBJ2-7, with a tentative D call TRBD1 (6 bases). The CDR3 is 14 amino acids. Germline V gives CDR1 SNHLY, CDR2 FYNNEI. Trimming left V 5 bases short and J 3 bases short, with 14 bases between. CDR3 loop: CASSLNTGNYEQYF. CDR3 sequence (DNA): TGTGCCAGCAGTCTCAACACAGGGAACTACGAGCAGTACTTC.

The rearrangement joins TRBV7-2 to TRBJ2-7, with D hard to call. This CDR3 spans 14 amino acids. Germline CDR1 is SGHTA and CDR2 is FQGNSA. Trimming stripped 4 bases from V and 2 bases from J, with 12 bases between. This CDR3 is CASSSLPQTYEQYF. The CDR3 nucleotides are TGTGCCAGCAGCTCCTTACCACAAACCTACGAGCAGTACTTC.

This chain connects TRBV7-7 to TRBJ1-5, with D uncertain. V was pared by 4 bases and J by 3 bases, with 22 bases between. The germline gives CDR1 SSHAT, CDR2 FNYEAQ (reference sequence). The CDR3 length is 18 residues. The CDR3 loop is CASSSNAASTGNNQPQHF. CDR3 nucleotides: TGTGCCAGCAGCTCTAATGCGGCAAGCACCGGTAACAATCAGCCCCAGCATTTT.

The gene calls are TRBV4-1 and TRBJ2-6, with D hard to call. CDR3 size: 15 residues. V was shortened by 4 bases and J by 4 bases, with 11 bases between the two germline ends. CDR1 and CDR2 (germline): MGHRA, YSYEKL. This chain's CDR3 is CASSPRVGGANVLTF. The CDR3 DNA reads as TGCGCCAGCAGCCCTCGGGTTGGAGGGGCCAACGTCCTGACTTTC.

The V gene is TRBV15, the J gene TRBJ2-7; possible D gene TRBD2, 5 bases. From germline, CDR1 is LNHNV and CDR2 YYDKDF (reference sequence). CDR3 size: 13 residues. The V gene lost 5 bases and the J gene lost 4 bases, with 12 bases spanning the gap. The CDR3, as DNA: TGTGCCACCAGCGCTGACCCGGGGTACGAGCAGTACTTC. This codes for CATSADPGYEQYF.

This rearrangement joins TRBV9 to TRBJ1-2; D perhaps matches TRBD1 (5 bases). Looked up from germline, CDR1 is SGDLS and CDR2 is YYNGEE. Trimming stripped 2 bases from V and 4 bases from J, with 9 bases between. The CDR3 sequence is 13 residues long. CDR3 sequence (DNA): TGTGCCAGCAGCGTGACAGAAGGCTATGGCTACACCTTC. Protein sequence: CASSVTEGYGYTF.

The chain couples TRBV5-4 to TRBJ2-7, with 12 bases lining up with TRBD2. The germline CDR1 and CDR2 sequences are SGHNT and YYREEE (reference sequence). The CDR3 length is 16 residues. J was trimmed by 3 bases and V by 4 bases; bases with no gene match: 8. The CDR3 nucleotides are TGTGCCAGCAGCCGGGTCGGACTAGCGGGAATCTACGAGCAGTACTTC. Protein sequence: CASSRVGLAGIYEQYF. The entire variable domain, with the rest obtained from reference TRBV5-4 and TRBJ2-7, is as follows: ETGVTQSPTHLIKTRGQQVTLRCSSQSGHNTVSWYQQALGQGPQFIFQYYREEENGRGNFPPRFSGLQFPNYSSELNVNALELDDSALYLCASSRVGLAGIYEQYFGPGTRLTVT.

The V and J genes are TRBV13 and TRBJ1-5; 8 nucleotides agree with TRBD1. The V and J ends lost 5 bases and 2 bases, in that order; junction bases with no gene match: 2. From germline, CDR1 is PRHDT and CDR2 FYEKMQ (reference sequence). CDR3 length equals 14 residues. The CDR3 region is CASSLTGGNQPQHF. The CDR3 DNA reads as TGTGCCAGCAGCCTGACAGGGGGCAATCAGCCCCAGCATTTT.